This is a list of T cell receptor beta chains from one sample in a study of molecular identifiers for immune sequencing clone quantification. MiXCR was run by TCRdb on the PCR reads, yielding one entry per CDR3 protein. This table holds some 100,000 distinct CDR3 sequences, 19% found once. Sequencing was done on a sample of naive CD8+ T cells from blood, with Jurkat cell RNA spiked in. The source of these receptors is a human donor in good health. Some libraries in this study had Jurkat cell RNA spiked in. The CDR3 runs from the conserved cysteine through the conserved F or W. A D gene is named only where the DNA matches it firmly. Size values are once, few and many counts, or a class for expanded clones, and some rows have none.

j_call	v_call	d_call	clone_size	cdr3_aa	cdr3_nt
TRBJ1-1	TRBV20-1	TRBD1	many	CSGRTGFNTEAFF	TGCAGTGGCCGGACAGGGTTTAACACTGAAGCTTTCTTT
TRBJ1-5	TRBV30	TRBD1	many	CAWSWTGGTQPQHF	TGTGCCTGGAGTTGGACAGGTGGGACTCAGCCCCAGCATTTT
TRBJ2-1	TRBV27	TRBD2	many	CASSLPLAGGPGEQFF	TGTGCCAGCAGTTTACCTCTAGCGGGGGGGCCAGGTGAGCAGTTCTTC
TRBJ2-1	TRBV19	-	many	CASSPLPGSYNEQFF	TGTGCCAGTAGTCCACTCCCGGGGAGCTACAATGAGCAGTTCTTC
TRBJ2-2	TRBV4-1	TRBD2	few	CASSQDGGGASGVLFF	TGCGCCAGCAGCCAAGACGGCGGGGGGGCCTCCGGGGTGCTGTTTTTT
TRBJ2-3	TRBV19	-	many	CASSMDQGGTLTDTQYF	TGTGCCAGTAGTATGGATCAGGGAGGTACGTTGACAGATACGCAGTATTTT
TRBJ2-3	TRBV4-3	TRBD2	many	CASSQGVAGTTPTQYF	TGCGCCAGCAGCCAGGGCGTAGCGGGGACCACACCTACGCAGTATTTT
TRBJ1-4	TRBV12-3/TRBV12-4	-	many	CASNYAGFNEKLFF	TGTGCCAGCAACTACGCGGGTTTTAATGAAAAACTGTTTTTT
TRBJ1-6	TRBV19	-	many	CASSTGGSSPLHF	TGTGCCAGTAGTACGGGGGGCTCTTCACCCCTCCACTTT
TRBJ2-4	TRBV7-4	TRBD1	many	CASTRGLGTGRSEAKNIQYF	TGTGCCAGCACCCGAGGTCTCGGGACAGGGAGATCGGAGGCCAAAAACATTCAGTACTTC
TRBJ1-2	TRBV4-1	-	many	CASSQVGGTNYGYTF	TGCGCCAGCAGCCAAGTTGGAGGAACTAACTATGGCTACACCTTC
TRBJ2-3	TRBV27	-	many	CASSGINRLADTQYF	TGTGCCAGCAGTGGGATCAACAGGCTTGCAGATACGCAGTATTTT
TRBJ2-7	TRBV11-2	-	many	CASSKRPGPKDEQYF	TGTGCCAGCAGCAAGCGGCCGGGGCCCAAGGACGAGCAGTACTTC
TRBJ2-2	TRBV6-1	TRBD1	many	CASSQTGGHFGELFF	TGTGCCAGCAGTCAGACAGGGGGCCACTTCGGGGAGCTGTTTTTT
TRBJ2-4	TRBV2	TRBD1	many	CASRGQGPNIQYF	TGTGCCAGCAGAGGACAGGGACCAAACATTCAGTACTTC
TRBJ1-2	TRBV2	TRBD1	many	CASRGRQGVGGYTF	TGTGCCAGCAGGGGCCGCCAGGGGGTTGGTGGCTACACCTTC
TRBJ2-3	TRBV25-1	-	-	CASSEYTHTDTQYF	TGTGCCAGCAGTGAATATACCCACACAGATACGCAGTATTTT
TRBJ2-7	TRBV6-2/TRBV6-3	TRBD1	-	CASLIQTGAAYEQYF	TGTGCCAGCCTCATACAGACAGGGGCCGCCTACGAGCAGTACTTC
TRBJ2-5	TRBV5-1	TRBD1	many	CASSEGTGRQETQYF	TGCGCCAGCAGCGAAGGGACAGGGAGGCAAGAGACCCAGTACTTC
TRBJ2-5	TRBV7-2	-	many	CASSLGVSTQETQYF	TGTGCCAGCAGCTTAGGTGTCTCCACCCAAGAGACCCAGTACTTC
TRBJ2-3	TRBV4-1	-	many	CASSQSWADTQYF	TGCGCCAGCAGCCAATCGTGGGCAGATACGCAGTATTTT
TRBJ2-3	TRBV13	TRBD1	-	CASSQGQGWVDTQYF	TGTGCCAGCAGCCAAGGACAGGGCTGGGTGGATACGCAGTATTTT
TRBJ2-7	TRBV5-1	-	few	CAGSSHPPGEQYF	TGCGCCGGCAGCTCCCACCCGCCCGGCGAGCAGTACTTC
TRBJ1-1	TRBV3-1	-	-	CASSQESGFTEAFF	TGTGCCAGCAGCCAAGAATCGGGGTTTACTGAAGCTTTCTTT
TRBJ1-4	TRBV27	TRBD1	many	CASSVSGGWSEKLFF	TGTGCCAGCAGTGTATCAGGGGGCTGGAGTGAAAAACTGTTTTTT
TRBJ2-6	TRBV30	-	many	CAWTDGGVSSGANVLTF	TGTGCCTGGACCGACGGAGGGGTCTCCTCTGGGGCCAACGTCCTGACTTTC
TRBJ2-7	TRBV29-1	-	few	CSVLDYEQYF	TGCAGCGTTTTGGACTACGAGCAGTACTTC
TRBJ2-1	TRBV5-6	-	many	CASSTGIHEQFF	TGTGCCAGCAGCACAGGGATACATGAGCAGTTCTTC
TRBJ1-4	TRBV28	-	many	CASRATGLAGPTNEKLFF	TGTGCCAGCAGAGCTACGGGCCTGGCAGGGCCAACTAATGAAAAACTGTTTTTT
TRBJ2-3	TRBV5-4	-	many	CASSLVSGATFADTQYF	TGTGCCAGCAGCTTGGTATCAGGGGCCACCTTCGCAGATACGCAGTATTTT
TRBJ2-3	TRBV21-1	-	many	CASSKGLADAIGTDTQYF	TGTGCCAGCAGCAAGGGACTAGCGGACGCGATCGGCACAGATACGCAGTATTTT
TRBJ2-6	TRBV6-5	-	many	CASRDTEYSGANVLTF	TGTGCCAGCAGGGACACTGAGTACTCTGGGGCCAACGTCCTGACTTTC
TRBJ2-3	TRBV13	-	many	CASSEVGGETQYF	TGTGCCAGCAGCGAAGTGGGGGGTGAAACGCAGTATTTT
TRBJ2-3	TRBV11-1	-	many	CASSWKRSFGTDTQYF	TGTGCCAGCAGCTGGAAGCGCTCGTTCGGGACAGATACGCAGTATTTT
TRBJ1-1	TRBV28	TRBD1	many	CASSSDRVRGNTEAFF	TGTGCCAGCAGTTCGGACAGGGTGCGGGGAAACACTGAAGCTTTCTTT
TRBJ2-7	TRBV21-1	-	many	CASSKGVSDPLAYEQYF	TGTGCCAGCAGCAAAGGTGTATCCGACCCGCTGGCCTACGAGCAGTACTTC
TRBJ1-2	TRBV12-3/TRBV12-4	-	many	CASSSSAAQDNYGYTF	TGTGCCAGCAGTTCCTCCGCTGCACAGGATAACTATGGCTACACCTTC
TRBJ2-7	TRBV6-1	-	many	CASSPYPGQTYEQYF	TGTGCCAGCAGCCCATATCCGGGACAAACCTACGAGCAGTACTTC
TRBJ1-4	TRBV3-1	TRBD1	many	CASSQTQGAYEKLFF	TGTGCCAGCAGCCAAACACAGGGGGCTTATGAAAAACTGTTTTTT
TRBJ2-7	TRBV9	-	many	CASSLTPSSYEQYF	TGTGCCAGCAGCTTAACCCCCAGCTCCTACGAGCAGTACTTC
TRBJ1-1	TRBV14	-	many	CASSQVMNTEAFF	TGTGCCAGCAGCCAAGTGATGAACACTGAAGCTTTCTTT